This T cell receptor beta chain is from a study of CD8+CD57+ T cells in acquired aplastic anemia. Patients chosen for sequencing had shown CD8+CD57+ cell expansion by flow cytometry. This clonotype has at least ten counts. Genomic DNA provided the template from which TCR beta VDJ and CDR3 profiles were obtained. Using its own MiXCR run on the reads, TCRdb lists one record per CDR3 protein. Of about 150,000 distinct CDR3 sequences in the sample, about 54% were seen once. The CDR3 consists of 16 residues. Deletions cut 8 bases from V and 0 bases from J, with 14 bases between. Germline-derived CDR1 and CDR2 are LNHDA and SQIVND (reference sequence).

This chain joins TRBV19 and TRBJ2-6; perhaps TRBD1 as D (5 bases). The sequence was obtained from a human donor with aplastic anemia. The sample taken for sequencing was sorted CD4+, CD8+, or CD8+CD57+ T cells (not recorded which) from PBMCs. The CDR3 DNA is TGTGCCAGTCTCCCTCATGGGGCCTCTGGGGCCAACGTCCTGACTTTC. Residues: CASLPHGASGANVLTF.